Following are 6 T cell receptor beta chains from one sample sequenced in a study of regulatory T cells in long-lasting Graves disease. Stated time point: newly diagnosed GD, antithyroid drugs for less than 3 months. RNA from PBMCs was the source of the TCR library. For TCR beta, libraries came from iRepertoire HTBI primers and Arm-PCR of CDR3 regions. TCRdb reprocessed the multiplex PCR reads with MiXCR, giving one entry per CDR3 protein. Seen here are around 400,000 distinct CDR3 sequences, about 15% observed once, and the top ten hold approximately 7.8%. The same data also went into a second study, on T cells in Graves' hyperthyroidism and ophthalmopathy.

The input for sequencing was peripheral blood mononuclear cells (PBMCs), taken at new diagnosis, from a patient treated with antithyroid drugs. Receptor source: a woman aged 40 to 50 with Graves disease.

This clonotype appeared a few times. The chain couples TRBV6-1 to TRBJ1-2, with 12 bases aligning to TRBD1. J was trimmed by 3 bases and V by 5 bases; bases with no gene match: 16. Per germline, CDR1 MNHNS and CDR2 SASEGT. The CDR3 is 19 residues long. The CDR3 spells CASSNLIGTGGRNYYGYTF. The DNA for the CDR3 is TGTGCCAGCAGTAATTTGATCGGGACAGGGGGCAGGAATTACTATGGCTACACCTTC.

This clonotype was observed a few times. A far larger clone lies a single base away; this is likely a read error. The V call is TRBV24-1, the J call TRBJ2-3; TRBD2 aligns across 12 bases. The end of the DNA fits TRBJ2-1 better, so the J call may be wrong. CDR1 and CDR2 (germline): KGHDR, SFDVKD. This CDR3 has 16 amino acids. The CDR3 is CATKTTRTSGNYEQFF. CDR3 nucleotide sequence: TGTGCCACCAAGACTACCAGGACTAGCGGGAACTATGAGCAGTTCTTC.

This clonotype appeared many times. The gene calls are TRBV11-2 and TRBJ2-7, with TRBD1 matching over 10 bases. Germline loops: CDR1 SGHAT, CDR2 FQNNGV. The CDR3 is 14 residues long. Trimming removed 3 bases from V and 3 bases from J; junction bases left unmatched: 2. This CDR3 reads CASSFRTGGYEQYF. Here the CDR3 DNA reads TGTGCCAGCAGCTTCCGGACAGGGGGCTACGAGCAGTACTTC.

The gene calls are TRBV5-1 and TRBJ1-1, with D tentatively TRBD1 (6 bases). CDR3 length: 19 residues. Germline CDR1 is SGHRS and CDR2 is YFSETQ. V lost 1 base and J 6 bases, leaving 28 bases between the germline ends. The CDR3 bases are TGCGCCAGCAGCTTGACAGGGCTCCTCGTCCCTCAACGCAACGCTGAAGCTTTCTTT. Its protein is CASSLTGLLVPQRNAEAFF.

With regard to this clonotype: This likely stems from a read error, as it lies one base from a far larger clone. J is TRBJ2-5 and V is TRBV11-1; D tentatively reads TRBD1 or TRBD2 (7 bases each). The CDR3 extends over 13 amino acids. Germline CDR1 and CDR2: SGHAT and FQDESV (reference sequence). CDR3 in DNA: TGTGCCAGCCAAGGGGGCGCGGGGGAGACCCGGTACTTC. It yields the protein CASQGGAGETRYF.

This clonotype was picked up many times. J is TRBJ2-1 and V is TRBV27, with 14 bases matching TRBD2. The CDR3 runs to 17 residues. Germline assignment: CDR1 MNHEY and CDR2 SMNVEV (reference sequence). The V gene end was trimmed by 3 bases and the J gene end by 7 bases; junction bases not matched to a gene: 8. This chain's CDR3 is CASSFLPGTSGRNEQFF. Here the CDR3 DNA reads TGTGCCAGCAGTTTCTTGCCCGGGACTAGCGGGAGAAATGAGCAGTTCTTC.